This TCR beta chain is drawn from a study of shared clonotypes between healthy human individuals. Overall study: Every donor yielded three CD4 naive, three CD4 memory, two CD8 naive and one CD8 memory plate.

With respect to this clone: Its antigen is currently unknown.

Germline CDR1 SGDLS, CDR2 YYNGEE. V was clipped by 3 bases and J by 4 bases; unmatched bases: 7. This CDR3 region has 15 residues. Overall study results and limits: Generally, estimated richness proved larger in naive subsets than it did in memory subsets. Approximately 5% was the fraction of naive CD4 clonotypes found shared across a few donors.

Naivety among CD8 cells was defined by CD45RO negativity and positive CCR7 selection, thereby excluding terminally differentiated effector memory CD45RA+ cells. This was a deep-level run. The repertoire was sequenced with immunoSEQ multiplex PCR; TCRdb's copy has only in-frame clones and lacks some. The table has fewer than 1 million clones, 90% to 98% seen once. The receptor comes from a man aged 25 to 45 in good health. The sequencing sample was made of naive CD8+ T cells sorted from blood. The J gene is TRBJ2-5, the V gene TRBV9; TRBD2 agrees at 9 bases. CDR3 in amino acids: CASSGSGSFRETQYF. The CDR3 region has the DNA TGTGCCAGCAGCGGTAGCGGGAGCTTTAGAGAGACCCAGTACTTC. Based on the CDR3 plus reference TRBV9 and TRBJ2-5, the full variable domain is DSGVTQTPKHLITATGQRVTLRCSPRSGDLSVYWYQQSLDQGLQFLIQYYNGEERAKGNILERFSAQQFPDLHSELNLSSLELGDSALYFCASSGSGSFRETQYFGPGTRLLVL.